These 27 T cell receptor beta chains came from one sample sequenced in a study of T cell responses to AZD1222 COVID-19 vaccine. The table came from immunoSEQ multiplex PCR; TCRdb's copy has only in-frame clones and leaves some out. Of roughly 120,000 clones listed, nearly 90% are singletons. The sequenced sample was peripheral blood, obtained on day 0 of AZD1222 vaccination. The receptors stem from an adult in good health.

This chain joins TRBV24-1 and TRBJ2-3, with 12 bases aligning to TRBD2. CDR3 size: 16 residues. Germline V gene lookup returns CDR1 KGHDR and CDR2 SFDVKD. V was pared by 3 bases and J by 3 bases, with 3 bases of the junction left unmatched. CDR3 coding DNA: TGTGCCACCAGTGATCCCGGGACTAGCGGGACAGATACGCAGTATTTT. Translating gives CATSDPGTSGTDTQYF.

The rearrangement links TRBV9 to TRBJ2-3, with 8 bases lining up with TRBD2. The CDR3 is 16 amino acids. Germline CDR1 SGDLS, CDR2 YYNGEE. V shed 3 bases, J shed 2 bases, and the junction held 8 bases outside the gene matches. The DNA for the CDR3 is TGTGCCAGCAGCGCCTCCGGGACTAGACCCACAGATACGCAGTATTTT. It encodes CASSASGTRPTDTQYF.

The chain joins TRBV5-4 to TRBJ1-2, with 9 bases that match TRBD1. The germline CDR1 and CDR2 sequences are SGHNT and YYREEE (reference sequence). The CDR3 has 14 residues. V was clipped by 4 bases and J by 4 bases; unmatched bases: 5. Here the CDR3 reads CASSRPGQGYGYTF. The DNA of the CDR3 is TGTGCCAGCAGCCGCCCGGGACAGGGCTATGGCTACACCTTC.

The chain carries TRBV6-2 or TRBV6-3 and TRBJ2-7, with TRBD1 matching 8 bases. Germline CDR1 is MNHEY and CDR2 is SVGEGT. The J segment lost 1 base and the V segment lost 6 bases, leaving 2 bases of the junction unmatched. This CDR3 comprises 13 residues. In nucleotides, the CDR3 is TGTGCCAGCAGCGGACAGGGTTCCTACGAGCAGTACTTC. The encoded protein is CASSGQGSYEQYF.

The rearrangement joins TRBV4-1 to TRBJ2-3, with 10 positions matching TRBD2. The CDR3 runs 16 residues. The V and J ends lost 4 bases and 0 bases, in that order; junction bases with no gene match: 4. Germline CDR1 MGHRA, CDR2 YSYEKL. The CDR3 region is CASSLELAGSTDTQYF. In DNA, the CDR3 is TGCGCCAGCAGCCTGGAACTAGCGGGAAGCACAGATACGCAGTATTTT.

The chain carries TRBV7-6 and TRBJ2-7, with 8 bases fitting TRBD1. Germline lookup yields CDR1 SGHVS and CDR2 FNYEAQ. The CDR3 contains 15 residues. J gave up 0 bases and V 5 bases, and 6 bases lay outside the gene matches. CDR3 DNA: TGTGCCAGCAGCCCCGGGACAGGTTTCTCCTACGAGCAGTACTTC. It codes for CASSPGTGFSYEQYF. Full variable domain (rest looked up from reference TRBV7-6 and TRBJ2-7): GAGVSQSPRYKVTKRGQDVALRCDPISGHVSLYWYRQALGQGPEFLTYFNYEAQQDKSGLPNDRFSAERPEGSISTLTIQRTEQRDSAMYRCASSPGTGFSYEQYFGPGTRLTVT.

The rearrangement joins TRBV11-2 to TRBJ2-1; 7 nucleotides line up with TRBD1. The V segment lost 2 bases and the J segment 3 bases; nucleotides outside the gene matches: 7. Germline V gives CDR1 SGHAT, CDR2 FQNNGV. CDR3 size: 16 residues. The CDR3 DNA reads TGTGCCAGCAGCTTACTCAGGGGGAGCGACTACAATGAGCAGTTCTTC. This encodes CASSLLRGSDYNEQFF. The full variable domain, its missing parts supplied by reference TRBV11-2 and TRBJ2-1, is EAGVAQSPRYKIIEKRQSVAFWCNPISGHATLYWYQQILGQGPKLLIQFQNNGVVDDSQLPKDRFSAERLKGVDSTLKIQPAKLEDSAVYLCASSLLRGSDYNEQFFGPGTRLTVL.

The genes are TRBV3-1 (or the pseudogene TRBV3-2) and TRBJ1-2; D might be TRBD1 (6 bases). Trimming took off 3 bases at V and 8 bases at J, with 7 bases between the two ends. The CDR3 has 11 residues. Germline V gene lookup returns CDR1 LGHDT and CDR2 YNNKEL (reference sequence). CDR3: CASSQGQGYTF. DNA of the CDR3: TGTGCCAGCAGCCAGGGACAAGGCTACACCTTC.

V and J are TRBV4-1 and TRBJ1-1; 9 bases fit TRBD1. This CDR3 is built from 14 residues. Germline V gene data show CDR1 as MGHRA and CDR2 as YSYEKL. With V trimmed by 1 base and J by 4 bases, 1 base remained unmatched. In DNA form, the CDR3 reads TGCGCCAGCAGCCAAGGGACAGGGGCCACTGAAGCTTTCTTT. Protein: CASSQGTGATEAFF.

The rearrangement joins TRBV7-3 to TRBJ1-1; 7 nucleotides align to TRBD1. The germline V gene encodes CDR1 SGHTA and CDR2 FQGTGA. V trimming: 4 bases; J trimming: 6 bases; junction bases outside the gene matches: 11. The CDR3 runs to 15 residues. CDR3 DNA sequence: TGTGCCAGCAGCTCAGGGGGGACACAGGGAGCTGAAGCTTTCTTT. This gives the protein CASSSGGTQGAEAFF.

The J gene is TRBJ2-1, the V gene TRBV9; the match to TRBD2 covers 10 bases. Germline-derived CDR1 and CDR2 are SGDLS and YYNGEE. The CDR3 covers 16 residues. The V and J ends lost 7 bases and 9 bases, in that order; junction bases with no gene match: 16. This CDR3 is CASGQILAGGLGEQFF. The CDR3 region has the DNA TGTGCCAGCGGCCAGATTTTAGCGGGAGGTTTGGGTGAGCAGTTCTTC.

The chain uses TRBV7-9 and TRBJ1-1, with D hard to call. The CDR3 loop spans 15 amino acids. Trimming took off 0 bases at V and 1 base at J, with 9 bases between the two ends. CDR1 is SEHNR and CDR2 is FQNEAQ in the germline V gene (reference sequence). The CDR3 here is CASSLANSQNTEAFF. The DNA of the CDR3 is TGTGCCAGCAGCTTAGCGAACAGCCAGAACACTGAAGCTTTCTTT. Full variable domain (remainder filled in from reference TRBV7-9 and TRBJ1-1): DTGVSQNPRHKITKRGQNVTFRCDPISEHNRLYWYRQTLGQGPEFLTYFQNEAQLEKSRLLSDRFSAERPKGSFSTLEIQRTEQGDSAMYLCASSLANSQNTEAFFGQGTRLTVV.

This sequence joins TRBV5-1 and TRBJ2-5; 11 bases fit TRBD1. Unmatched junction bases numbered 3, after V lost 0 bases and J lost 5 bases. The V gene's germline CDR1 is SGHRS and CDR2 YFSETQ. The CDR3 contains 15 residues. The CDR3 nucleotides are TGCGCCAGCAGCTTGGGGACAGGGGGCGCGGAGACCCAGTACTTC. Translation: CASSLGTGGAETQYF. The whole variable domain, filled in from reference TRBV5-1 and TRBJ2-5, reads KAGVTQTPRYLIKTRGQQVTLSCSPISGHRSVSWYQQTPGQGLQFLFEYFSETQRNKGNFPGRFSGRQFSNSRSEMNVSTLELGDSALYLCASSLGTGGAETQYFGPGTRLLVL.

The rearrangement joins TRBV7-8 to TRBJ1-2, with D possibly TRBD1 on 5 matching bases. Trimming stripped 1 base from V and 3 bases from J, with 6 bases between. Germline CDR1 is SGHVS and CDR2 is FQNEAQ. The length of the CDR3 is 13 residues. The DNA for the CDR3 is TGTGCCAGCAGCTTAGGAGGGGACTATGGCTACACCTTC. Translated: CASSLGGDYGYTF.

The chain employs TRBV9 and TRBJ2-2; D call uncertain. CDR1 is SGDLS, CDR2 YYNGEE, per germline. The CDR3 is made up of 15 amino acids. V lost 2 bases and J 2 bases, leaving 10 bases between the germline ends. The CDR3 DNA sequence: TGTGCCAGCAGCGTTTCCCCACTAAACACCGGGGAGCTGTTTTTT. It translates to CASSVSPLNTGELFF.

The CDR3 DNA is TGTGCCAGCAGTGACCCCGACAGGGCGGTGCCCCAGCATTTT. This sequence encodes CASSDPDRAVPQHF. This chain connects TRBV6-4 to TRBJ1-5; 7 bases are shared with TRBD1. Losses at the gene ends were 2 bases for V and 9 bases for J; bases not matched to a gene: 7. Germline V gene lookup returns CDR1 MRHNA and CDR2 SNTAGT. The CDR3 totals 14 residues.

CDR3 in DNA: TGTGCCAGCTCCCAGGGGAAGGGAGCTAATGAAAAACTGTTTTTT. It is translated as CASSQGKGANEKLFF. This sequence joins TRBV2 and TRBJ1-4; maybe TRBD1 (6 bases). V dropped 8 bases and J dropped 3 bases, with 16 bases sitting between them. Looked up from germline, CDR1 is SNHLY and CDR2 is FYNNEI. The length of the CDR3 is 15 residues.

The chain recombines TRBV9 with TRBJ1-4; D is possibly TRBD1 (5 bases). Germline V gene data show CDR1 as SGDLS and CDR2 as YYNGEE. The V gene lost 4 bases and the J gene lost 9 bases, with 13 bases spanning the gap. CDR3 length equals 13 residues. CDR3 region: CASSPGLGQKLFF. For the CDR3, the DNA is TGTGCCAGCAGCCCGGGCCTGGGGCAAAAACTGTTTTTT.

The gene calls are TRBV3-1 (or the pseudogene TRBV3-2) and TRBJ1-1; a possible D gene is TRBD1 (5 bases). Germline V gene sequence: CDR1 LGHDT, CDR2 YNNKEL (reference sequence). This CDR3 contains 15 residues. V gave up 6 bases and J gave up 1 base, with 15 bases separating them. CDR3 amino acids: CASRPGQRANTEAFF. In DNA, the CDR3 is TGTGCCAGCAGGCCGGGGCAGCGAGCGAACACTGAAGCTTTCTTT.

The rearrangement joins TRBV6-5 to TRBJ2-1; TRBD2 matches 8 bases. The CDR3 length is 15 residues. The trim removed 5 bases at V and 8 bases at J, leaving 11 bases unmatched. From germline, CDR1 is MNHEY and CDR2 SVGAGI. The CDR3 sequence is CASSPQRERFDEQFF. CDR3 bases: TGTGCCAGCAGTCCGCAGCGGGAGAGGTTCGATGAGCAGTTCTTC.

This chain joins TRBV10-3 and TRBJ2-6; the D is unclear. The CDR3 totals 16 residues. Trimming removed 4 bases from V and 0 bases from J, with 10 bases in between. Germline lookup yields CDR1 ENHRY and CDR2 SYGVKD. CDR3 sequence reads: CAISALKGSGANVLTF. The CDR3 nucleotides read TGTGCCATCAGTGCCCTGAAAGGCTCTGGGGCCAACGTCCTGACTTTC.

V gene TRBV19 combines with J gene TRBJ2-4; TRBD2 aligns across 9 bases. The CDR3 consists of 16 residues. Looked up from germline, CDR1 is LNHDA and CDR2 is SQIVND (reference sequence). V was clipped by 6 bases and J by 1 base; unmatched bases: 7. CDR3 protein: CASRFSGSRAKNIQYF. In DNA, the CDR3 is TGTGCCAGTAGATTTAGCGGGAGTCGGGCCAAAAACATTCAGTACTTC.

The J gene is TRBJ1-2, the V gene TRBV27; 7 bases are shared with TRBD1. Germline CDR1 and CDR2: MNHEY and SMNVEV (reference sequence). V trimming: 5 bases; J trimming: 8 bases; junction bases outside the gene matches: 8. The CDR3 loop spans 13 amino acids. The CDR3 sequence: CASSPLGQSGYTF. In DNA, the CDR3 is TGTGCCAGCAGTCCATTGGGACAGTCGGGCTACACCTTC.

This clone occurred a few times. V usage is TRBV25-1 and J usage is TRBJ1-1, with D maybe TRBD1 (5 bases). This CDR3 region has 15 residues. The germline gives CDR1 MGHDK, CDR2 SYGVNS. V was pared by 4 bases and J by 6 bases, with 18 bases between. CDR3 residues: CASSATPGVGAEAFF. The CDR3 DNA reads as TGTGCCAGCAGTGCCACTCCGGGGGTCGGCGCTGAAGCTTTCTTT.

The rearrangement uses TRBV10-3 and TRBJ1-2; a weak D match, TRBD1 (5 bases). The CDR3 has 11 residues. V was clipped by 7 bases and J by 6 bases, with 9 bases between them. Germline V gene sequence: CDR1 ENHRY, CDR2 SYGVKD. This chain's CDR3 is CAITRGDGYTF. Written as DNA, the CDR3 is TGTGCCATCACCCGGGGGGATGGCTACACCTTC.

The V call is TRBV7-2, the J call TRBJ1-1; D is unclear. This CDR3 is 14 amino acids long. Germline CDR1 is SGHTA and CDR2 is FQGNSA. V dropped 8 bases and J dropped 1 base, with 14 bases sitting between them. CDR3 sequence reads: CASHRGPQNTEAFF. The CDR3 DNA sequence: TGTGCCAGCCACCGAGGACCTCAGAACACTGAAGCTTTCTTT.

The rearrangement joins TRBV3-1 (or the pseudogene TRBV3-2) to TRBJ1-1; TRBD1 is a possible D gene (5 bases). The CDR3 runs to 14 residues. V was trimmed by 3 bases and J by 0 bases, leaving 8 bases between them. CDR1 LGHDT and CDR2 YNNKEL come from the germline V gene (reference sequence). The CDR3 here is CASSQTVLNTEAFF. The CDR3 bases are TGTGCCAGCAGCCAGACAGTGTTGAACACTGAAGCTTTCTTT.